These T cell receptor beta chains were read from a single sample in a study of blood T cell repertoires in COVID-19. Repertoires were generated with immunoSEQ multiplex PCR, while TCRdb's copy carries only in-frame clones and drops some. This table has 150,000 to 200,000 clones, roughly 86% appearing once. Sequences were obtained from peripheral blood. These receptors originate from a man between 65 and 79 years old with acute or convalescent COVID-19. CDR3s include the opening cysteine and the closing phenylalanine or tryptophan. The order of the fields is clone size, D gene, J gene, V gene, CDR3 DNA, CDR3 protein. The D gene is left open where the match is weak. Clone size is not always given. Where it is, it says once, few, many or a class for expanded clones.

few | - | TRBJ1-6 | TRBV5-5 | TGTGCCAGCAGCACCGGTACGGATTCACCCCTCCACTTT | CASSTGTDSPLHF
few | - | TRBJ1-2 | TRBV5-1 | TGCGCCAGCAGCTTGGTCAGCGATAACTATGGCTACACCTTC | CASSLVSDNYGYTF
- | - | TRBJ2-1 | TRBV5-1 | TGCGCCAGCAGCGCCAGGACTTACAATGAGCAGTTCTTC | CASSARTYNEQFF
- | - | TRBJ1-2 | TRBV29-1 | TGCAGCGTTGAAACAGGGAACTATGGCTACACCTTC | CSVETGNYGYTF
- | TRBD1 | TRBJ1-2 | TRBV5-1 | TGCGCCAGCAGCTTGGGACAGGGGGCCCCCGATGGCTACACCTTC | CASSLGQGAPDGYTF
- | - | TRBJ2-5 | TRBV2 | TGTGCCAGCAGTGTATCGGGGAACCAAGAGACCCAGTACTTC | CASSVSGNQETQYF
- | - | TRBJ1-3 | TRBV6-6 | TGTGCCAGCAGTCATGGACAGTCTGGAAACACCATATATTTT | CASSHGQSGNTIYF
few | TRBD2 | TRBJ2-1 | TRBV4-1 | TGCGCCAGCAGCCAAGGCCCCTGGGATGCAAGCGGGAGGGCCCACAATGAGCAGTTCTTC | CASSQGPWDASGRAHNEQFF
- | TRBD1 | TRBJ1-1 | TRBV28 | TGTGCCAGTGGGACAGGGGGGACTGAAGCTTTCTTT | CASGTGGTEAFF
- | TRBD1 | TRBJ2-7 | TRBV4-3 | TGCGCCAGCAGCCCTGGGACAGGGGCGAACTACGAGCAGTACTTC | CASSPGTGANYEQYF
- | TRBD1 | TRBJ2-2 | TRBV5-1 | TGCGCCAGCAGCTTGGGAGCCGGGACAGGTATTACCGGGGAGCTGTTTTTT | CASSLGAGTGITGELFF
- | TRBD1 | TRBJ1-2 | TRBV5-4 | TGTGCCAGCAGCATGGACAGGGGGGACTATGGCTACACCTTC | CASSMDRGDYGYTF
few | - | TRBJ1-5 | TRBV7-8 | TGTGCCAGCAGCTCCAACCCGACACTCCATCAGCCCCAGCATTTT | CASSSNPTLHQPQHF
- | - | TRBJ1-2 | TRBV28 | TGTGCCAGCAGCCTAATGGACTATGGCTACACCTTC | CASSLMDYGYTF
- | - | TRBJ1-5 | TRBV6-2/TRBV6-3 | TGTGCCAGCAGTTATCGGAGTCTCAATCAGCCCCAGCATTTT | CASSYRSLNQPQHF
- | - | TRBJ2-1 | TRBV5-1 | TGCGCCAGCAGCTTGGTGGCAGGGGTGAATGAGCAGTTCTTC | CASSLVAGVNEQFF
- | - | TRBJ2-7 | TRBV23-1 | TGCGCCAGCAGTCAATCGCACAGGATCTACGAGCAGTACTTC | CASSQSHRIYEQYF
- | - | TRBJ1-5 | TRBV24-1 | TGTGCCACCAGTGATCCAGGGCAGAATCAGCCCCAGCATTTT | CATSDPGQNQPQHF
- | TRBD1 | TRBJ2-5 | TRBV28 | TGTGCCAGCAGTCAGGGACAGGGAGAAGAGACCCAGTACTTC | CASSQGQGEETQYF
- | - | TRBJ1-1 | TRBV2 | TGTGCCAGCGGTCGGGAGGTGACTGAAGCTTTCTTT | CASGREVTEAFF
- | - | TRBJ1-1 | TRBV4-1 | TGCGCCAGCAGCCCAACAGTGAACACTGAAGCTTTCTTT | CASSPTVNTEAFF
- | - | TRBJ2-7 | TRBV7-2 | TGTGCCAGCAGCTTAGGAGTCGGCGGGGCAACCCAGAGGAACGAGCAGTACTTC | CASSLGVGGATQRNEQYF
- | - | TRBJ2-1 | TRBV6-5 | TGTGCCAGCAGGAGGGACTCCTCCTACAATGAGCAGTTCTTC | CASRRDSSYNEQFF
- | TRBD2 | TRBJ2-3 | TRBV20-1 | TGCAGTGCTAGTGATAGCGGGAGGGCACTCACAGATACGCAGTATTTT | CSASDSGRALTDTQYF
- | - | TRBJ2-3 | TRBV9 | TGTGCCAGCAGCCGGACAGGCACAGATACGCAGTATTTT | CASSRTGTDTQYF
- | - | TRBJ1-2 | TRBV28 | TGTGCCAGCATGCCAGCGGGGGACTATGGCTACACCTTC | CASMPAGDYGYTF
- | - | TRBJ2-2 | TRBV18 | TGTGCCAGCTCACCAGCGGGGCCAAACACCGGGGAGCTGTTTTTT | CASSPAGPNTGELFF
- | - | TRBJ2-5 | TRBV7-3 | TGTGCCAGCAGCTTTAGCACTGGGACCCAGTACTTC | CASSFSTGTQYF
- | TRBD1 | TRBJ2-5 | TRBV7-9 | TGTGCCAGCATCCCGACAGGGGGGGAGACCCAGTACTTC | CASIPTGGETQYF
few | - | TRBJ1-3 | TRBV7-9 | TGTGCCAGCAGTTGGCGGAACTCTGGAAACACCATATATTTT | CASSWRNSGNTIYF
once | TRBD2 | TRBJ2-2 | TRBV27 | TGTGCCAGCAGCACTAGCGGGAGGGGCACCGGGGAGCTGTTTTTT | CASSTSGRGTGELFF
- | TRBD2 | TRBJ2-2 | TRBV6-6 | TGTGCCAGCAGTCCCGGCGGGGGTATAGGAGCGTACGGGGAGCTGTTTTTT | CASSPGGGIGAYGELFF
- | - | TRBJ1-1 | TRBV19 | TGTGCCAGTAGTATAGCGCCAGGGCCGGCGACTGAAGCTTTCTTT | CASSIAPGPATEAFF
- | - | TRBJ2-2 | TRBV18 | TGTGCCAGCTCACCACCGGGGGGACCGAACACCGGGGAGCTGTTTTTT | CASSPPGGPNTGELFF
- | - | TRBJ1-5 | TRBV6-1 | TGTGCCAGCAGTGAAAGCAGGTCTGCAGGGCCCCAGCATTTT | CASSESRSAGPQHF
once | TRBD1 | TRBJ2-2 | TRBV5-1 | TGCGCCAGCAGCAGGGACAGAAACACCGGGGAGCTGTTTTTT | CASSRDRNTGELFF
- | - | TRBJ2-1 | TRBV4-2 | TGTGCCAGCAGCCGGTCTACCAATGAGCAGTTCTTC | CASSRSTNEQFF
- | TRBD1 | TRBJ1-5 | TRBV3-1/TRBV3-2 | TGTGCCAGCAGTCCTACAGGGGCTAGTCAGCCCCAGCATTTT | CASSPTGASQPQHF
- | - | TRBJ1-2 | TRBV4-1 | TGCGCCAGCAGCCACAGGGCGAACTATGGCTACACCTTC | CASSHRANYGYTF
- | TRBD1 | TRBJ1-6 | TRBV5-6 | TGTGCCAGCAGCTTGGGACAGGGGGTTTTTTCACCCCTCCACTTT | CASSLGQGVFSPLHF
few | TRBD2 | TRBJ2-5 | TRBV5-6 | TGTGCCAGCAGCGGCGACGGGGGGGAGACCCAGTACTTC | CASSGDGGETQYF
- | TRBD1 | TRBJ2-7 | TRBV13 | TGTGCCAGCAACCAACCTACAGGGGGCCGGAACGAGCAGTACTTC | CASNQPTGGRNEQYF
- | TRBD1 | TRBJ2-5 | TRBV11-2 | TGTGCCAGCAGCTTAGGGGGACAGGGGGTGACCCAGTACTTC | CASSLGGQGVTQYF
- | - | TRBJ1-1 | TRBV19 | TGTGCCAGCGGCGGGAACACTGAAGCTTTCTTT | CASGGNTEAFF
- | - | TRBJ1-2 | TRBV3-1/TRBV3-2 | TGTGCCAGCAGCCAGACCGGGGATCCACGGGGCTACACCTTC | CASSQTGDPRGYTF
- | - | TRBJ1-4 | TRBV30 | TGTGCCTGGAGTGTACGGTATACTAATGAAAAACTGTTTTTT | CAWSVRYTNEKLFF
- | - | TRBJ2-1 | TRBV24-1 | TGTGCCACCAGTGAACGGGACACCAGCTACAATGAGCAGTTCTTC | CATSERDTSYNEQFF
- | - | TRBJ2-7 | TRBV28 | TGTGCCAGCAGTCCCGGGGAGGTAACCGAGCAGTACTTC | CASSPGEVTEQYF
- | - | TRBJ1-1 | TRBV12-3/TRBV12-4 | TGTGCCAGCAGCCTTGTCACCCCGGGTGAAGCTTTCTTT | CASSLVTPGEAFF
once | TRBD2 | TRBJ2-3 | TRBV6-1 | TGTGCCAGCAGTGCCCGACTAGCGGGCCATAGGGATACGCAGTATTTT | CASSARLAGHRDTQYF
- | TRBD2 | TRBJ2-5 | TRBV29-1 | TGCAGCGGCCCTCGGGGGGTAACTCGAGAGACCCAGTACTTC | CSGPRGVTRETQYF
- | - | TRBJ1-2 | TRBV24-1 | TGTGCCACCAGTGATGCCAGGGGAGTGAGGGACTATGGCTACACCTTC | CATSDARGVRDYGYTF
few | TRBD1 | TRBJ1-1 | TRBV18 | TGTGCCAGCTCGTCTAGACAGGGGGTGGAGACAGCTTTCTTT | CASSSRQGVETAFF
- | - | TRBJ1-5 | TRBV2 | TGTGCCAGCAGTGATGATGGAGGGCTGATAGGTCAGCCCCAGCATTTT | CASSDDGGLIGQPQHF
- | - | TRBJ2-4 | TRBV18 | TGTGCCAGCTCACCACCTTCCAGCGGGCAGAAAAACATTCAGTACTTC | CASSPPSSGQKNIQYF
- | - | TRBJ1-2 | TRBV7-9 | TGTGCCGGTCGTAAGGGATCTGGGAGTGGCTACACCTTC | CAGRKGSGSGYTF